This TCR beta chain was profiled in a study of blood T cell repertoires in COVID-19. Whole-study context: There were acute and convalescent COVID-19 samples, and they came from the United States, Italy and Spain.

The Seattle patients, enrolled during active infection, were followed longitudinally. Original methodology: The authors estimated nucleated cell counts from reference gene primer amplification. The method was immunoSEQ multiplex PCR; TCRdb's version includes in-frame clones alone and lacks a portion of them. V, J and clone size were drawn from that table, and D and trimming were deduced from the DNA. Here the sample spans approximately 440,000 clones, about 91% being singletons. Sequencing was done on a sample of peripheral blood. This clonotype was obtained from a woman aged 50 to 60 with COVID-19, enrolled during active disease.

In nucleotides, the CDR3 is TGTGCCAGCAGCTTATTGGCTTTACTACCCTCTGGGGCCAACGTCCTGACTTTC. Its protein product is CASSLLALLPSGANVLTF. V gene TRBV7-3 combines with J gene TRBJ2-6; D is uncertain. Germline V lookup: CDR1 SGHTA, CDR2 FQGTGA. This CDR3 is 18 amino acids long. With 2 bases removed from V and 0 bases from J, the gap between germline ends came to 14 bases.